Reported below is one TCR beta chain. Clones were read by immunoSEQ multiplex PCR, and TCRdb kept only the in-frame ones, dropping some. The table records over 400,000 clones, less than 90% of them present only once. The sample is drawn from a study of blood T cell repertoires in COVID-19. Germline V gene lookup returns CDR1 SGHNT and CDR2 YYREEE (reference sequence). This CDR3 spans 16 amino acids. Trimming pared 0 bases from V and 4 bases from J, leaving 16 bases between. V gene TRBV5-4 combines with J gene TRBJ2-5; D gene unclear. Sequencing was performed on peripheral blood. The receptor was isolated from a woman aged 50 to 60 with COVID-19, enrolled during active disease. CDR3 DNA sequence: TGTGCCAGCAGCTTGGAAGCCCTCCGATCGGGAGAGACCCAGTACTTC. It yields the protein CASSLEALRSGETQYF. Full variable domain (outside the CDR3, taken from reference TRBV5-4 and TRBJ2-5): ETGVTQSPTHLIKTRGQQVTLRCSSQSGHNTVSWYQQALGQGPQFIFQYYREEENGRGNFPPRFSGLQFPNYSSELNVNALELDDSALYLCASSLEALRSGETQYFGPGTRLLVL.